One sample yielded the 16 T cell receptor beta chains listed below, sequenced in a study of blood T cell repertoires in COVID-19. Only in-frame clones appear in the TCRdb table, and some are missing; sequencing was by immunoSEQ multiplex PCR. The sample records about 40,000 clones, over 75% being singletons. The sequenced sample consisted of peripheral blood. The receptor source for this set is a man older than 75 with active or convalescent COVID-19.

This clone was counted between two and nine times. The chain recombines TRBV4-2 with TRBJ1-5; TRBD1 matches at 7 bases. V gave up 0 bases and J gave up 4 bases; unmatched junction bases: 3. Germline CDR1 reads LGHNA; CDR2 reads YNFKEQ. The CDR3 runs to 15 residues. The CDR3 loop reads CASSQDRQGNQPQHF. Here the CDR3 DNA reads TGTGCCAGCAGCCAAGATCGACAGGGTAATCAGCCCCAGCATTTT.

This CDR3 reads CASGQGDSYEQYF. The CDR3 coding sequence is TGTGCCAGTGGGCAGGGGGACTCCTACGAGCAGTACTTC. This chain connects TRBV7-6 to TRBJ2-7; 7 bases align to TRBD1. The CDR3 runs 13 residues. Germline CDR1 is SGHVS and CDR2 is FNYEAQ. Unmatched junction bases numbered 5, after V lost 9 bases and J lost 0 bases.

The rearrangement links TRBV5-5 to TRBJ1-1; 7 nucleotides align to TRBD1. In germline, CDR1 is SGHKS, CDR2 YYEKEE (reference sequence). V gave up 7 bases and J gave up 5 bases; unmatched junction bases: 8. The CDR3 runs to 13 residues. The CDR3 DNA is TGTGCCAGCGCAACAGGGGTTAGTACTGAAGCTTTCTTT. It specifies CASATGVSTEAFF. The full variable domain, in which reference TRBV5-5 and TRBJ1-1 provide the parts outside the CDR3, is DAGVTQSPTHLIKTRGQQVTLRCSPISGHKSVSWYQQVLGQGPQFIFQYYEKEERGRGNFPDRFSARQFPNYSSELNVNALLLGDSALYLCASATGVSTEAFFGQGTRLTVV.

Here the CDR3 DNA reads TGTGCCAGCAGCTTAATGGGCCAGTTCTCTGGAAACACCATATATTTT. It specifies CASSLMGQFSGNTIYF. The chain recombines TRBV7-3 with TRBJ1-3, with D unresolved. CDR3 length equals 16 residues. Looked up from germline, CDR1 is SGHTA and CDR2 is FQGTGA. The V and J ends lost 1 base and 0 bases respectively, with 10 bases between them.

The chain employs TRBV27 and TRBJ1-5; 7 nucleotides match TRBD1. CDR1 MNHEY and CDR2 SMNVEV come from the germline V gene (reference sequence). After removal of 1 base from V and 3 bases from J, the junction contained 3 bases not matched to a gene. CDR3 length: 15 amino acids. CDR3 residues: CASSLYRGDNQPQHF. The DNA of the CDR3 is TGTGCCAGCAGTTTATACAGGGGAGACAATCAGCCCCAGCATTTT.

The table lists this clone with a few counts. The chain carries TRBV3-1 (or the pseudogene TRBV3-2) and TRBJ1-5; maybe TRBD1 (6 bases). The ends were cut back, 9 bases at V and 2 bases at J, with 14 bases in the middle. The CDR3 contains 14 residues. Germline V gene data show CDR1 as LGHDT and CDR2 as YNNKEL (reference sequence). CDR3 nucleotides: TGTGCCAGTAGCGTGGGGGCGGGCAATCAGCCCCAGCATTTT. Its protein product is CASSVGAGNQPQHF.

The chain couples TRBV27 to TRBJ1-1; D perhaps matches TRBD1 (5 bases). The germline CDR1 and CDR2 sequences are MNHEY and SMNVEV (reference sequence). The CDR3 totals 13 residues. V dropped 0 bases and J dropped 4 bases, with 6 bases sitting between them. CDR3 sequence: CASSLSGATEAFF. The DNA for the CDR3 is TGTGCCAGCAGTTTATCTGGGGCCACTGAAGCTTTCTTT.

The V gene is TRBV4-3, the J gene TRBJ2-2; 8 bases fit TRBD1. The CDR3 is made up of 18 amino acids. Germline lookup yields CDR1 LGHNA and CDR2 YSLEER. V shed 1 base, J shed 0 bases, and the junction held 7 bases outside the gene matches. The CDR3: CASSQAGTGIANTGELFF. DNA for the CDR3: TGCGCCAGCAGCCAAGCCGGGACAGGAATCGCGAACACCGGGGAGCTGTTTTTT.

The chain recombines TRBV13 with TRBJ2-3; TRBD2 agrees at 9 bases. This CDR3 spans 14 amino acids. V trimming: 6 bases; J trimming: 6 bases; junction bases outside the gene matches: 7. Per the germline V gene, CDR1 is PRHDT and CDR2 is FYEKMQ (reference sequence). The CDR3 DNA reads as TGTGCCAGCAGGATACTAGCGGGCGGGGATACGCAGTATTTT. Amino acids: CASRILAGGDTQYF. The full variable domain, its missing parts supplied by reference TRBV13 and TRBJ2-3, is AAGVIQSPRHLIKEKRETATLKCYPIPRHDTVYWYQQGPGQDPQFLISFYEKMQSDKGSIPDRFSAQQFSDYHSELNMSSLELGDSALYFCASRILAGGDTQYFGPGTRLTVL.

The V gene is TRBV13, the J gene TRBJ2-7; no firm D call. Germline V gives CDR1 PRHDT, CDR2 FYEKMQ (reference sequence). The germline V and J ends were trimmed by 3 bases and 6 bases, with 6 bases remaining between them. The CDR3 has 11 residues. The CDR3 is CASSLSGEQYF. The CDR3 DNA reads TGTGCCAGCAGCTTGTCAGGCGAGCAGTACTTC.

The J gene is TRBJ2-7, the V gene TRBV9; 7 bases are a match to TRBD1. Germline lookup yields CDR1 SGDLS and CDR2 YYNGEE. CDR3 length: 13 residues. Trimming removed 0 bases from V and 9 bases from J; junction bases left unmatched: 6. CDR3 in DNA: TGTGCCAGCAGCGTAGACTTCCAGGGGGTGCAGTACTTC. It is translated as CASSVDFQGVQYF.

The chain couples TRBV28 to TRBJ2-6, with D perhaps matching TRBD2 (5 bases). This CDR3 contains 17 residues. CDR1 and CDR2 from the germline V gene are MDHEN and SYDVKM. V was cut by 3 bases and J by 0 bases, with 12 bases left in between. DNA of the CDR3: TGTGCCAGCAGTTTGGAAAGGAGGCGCTCTGGGGCCAACGTCCTGACTTTC. Translated, it gives CASSLERRRSGANVLTF.

There are a few counts of this clone. A read error may account for a junction end that differs from germline. The chain uses TRBV19 and TRBJ2-7, with a tentative D call TRBD1 (5 bases). Germline V gene data show CDR1 as LNHDA and CDR2 as SQIVND (reference sequence). The CDR3 is made up of 13 amino acids. CDR3 DNA: TGTGCCAGTAGTACCCTCGAGTGGGGCCCCACGGCATTC. This translates into CASSTLEWGPTAF.

The chain couples TRBV7-2 to TRBJ2-7; tentative D call: TRBD1 (7 bases). The CDR3 is 13 amino acids. Between the trimmed V and J ends, which lost 3 bases and 6 bases, there was a span of 12 bases. Germline CDR1 SGHTA, CDR2 FQGNSA. In DNA form, the CDR3 reads TGTGCCAGCAGCTTCGGCGGGACAGTCGAGCAGTACTTC. It codes for CASSFGGTVEQYF.

This clone was picked up one time. This rearrangement joins TRBV1 to TRBJ2-1; the table's TRBD2 call for D was not verified on the DNA. TRBV1 constitutes a pseudogene. The CDR3 has 17 residues. The CDR3 DNA reads as TGCACCAGCAGCCAAGTTAATACTAGCGGGACCTACAATGAGCAGTTCTTC. As protein: CTSSQVNTSGTYNEQFF.

The count of this clone is one. The chain uses TRBV24-1 and TRBJ1-4; D remains unclear. Germline CDR1 and CDR2: KGHDR and SFDVKD. Between the trimmed V and J ends, which lost 7 bases and 3 bases, there was a span of 8 bases. The CDR3 totals 13 residues. The CDR3 DNA follows: TGTGCCACCAGCAGAGGTCCTAATGAAAAACTGTTTTTT. This sequence encodes CATSRGPNEKLFF.